This TCR beta chain comes out of a study of glioma-infiltrating T cells. Notes on the study in general: Non-neoplastic patients had below-expected tissue-blood divergence, while all gliomas exceeded expectation.

The V gene lost 10 bases and the J gene lost 0 bases, with 15 bases spanning the gap. The V gene's germline CDR1 is MNHNS and CDR2 SASEGT. This CDR3 contains 14 residues. About this clonotype: Its antigen is currently unknown.

TCR alpha and beta CDR3 regions were amplified from RNA using iRepertoire nested multiplex PCR. TCRdb used MiXCR to reprocess the multiplex PCR reads, holding one entry per CDR3 protein. The sample lists about 140,000 distinct CDR3 sequences, roughly two fifths occurring once. This receptor was taken from a human donor with low-grade glioma or glioblastoma, undergoing nonglioma brain surgery, or in good health (not recorded which). V gene TRBV6-1 combines with J gene TRBJ1-2; D might be TRBD1 (6 bases). Sequencing input: glioma tissue, nonneoplastic brain tissue, or PBMCs (not recorded which). The CDR3 DNA is TGTGCCACCAAATGGACAGTTTCTAACTATGGCTACACCTTC. Its translation: CATKWTVSNYGYTF.